The clone carrying this T cell receptor beta chain was detected only once. Its antigen is still unknown. Regarding time point: week 23, last vaccination. Each dose of the vaccine consisted of 300 ug of mutant IDH1 20-mer peptide, with topical imiquimod. Patients carried new grade 3 or 4 IDH1-mutant astrocytomas lacking nuclear ATRX. TCRdb's table, derived via immunoSEQ multiplex PCR, lists solely in-frame clones and lacks some. Of roughly 30,000 clones in the sample, 88% were seen once. This sample is drawn from a study of a mutant IDH1 vaccine in newly diagnosed glioma. As for the study in general: Earlier treatment was radiotherapy, temozolomide, or both, with most getting both.

The V end was cut by 0 bases, the J end by 3 bases, with 8 bases between. The CDR3 runs 14 residues. In germline, CDR1 is MNHNY, CDR2 SVGAGI (reference sequence). The receptor's source is a man aged 35 to 55 with glioma. This chain uses TRBV6-6 with TRBJ1-1; D unresolved. This specimen consisted of PBMCs, obtained from a glioma patient whose treatment included an IDH1 peptide vaccine. The CDR3 bases are TGTGCCAGCAGTTACTCTGGACCTGACACTGAAGCTTTCTTT. It encodes CASSYSGPDTEAFF.